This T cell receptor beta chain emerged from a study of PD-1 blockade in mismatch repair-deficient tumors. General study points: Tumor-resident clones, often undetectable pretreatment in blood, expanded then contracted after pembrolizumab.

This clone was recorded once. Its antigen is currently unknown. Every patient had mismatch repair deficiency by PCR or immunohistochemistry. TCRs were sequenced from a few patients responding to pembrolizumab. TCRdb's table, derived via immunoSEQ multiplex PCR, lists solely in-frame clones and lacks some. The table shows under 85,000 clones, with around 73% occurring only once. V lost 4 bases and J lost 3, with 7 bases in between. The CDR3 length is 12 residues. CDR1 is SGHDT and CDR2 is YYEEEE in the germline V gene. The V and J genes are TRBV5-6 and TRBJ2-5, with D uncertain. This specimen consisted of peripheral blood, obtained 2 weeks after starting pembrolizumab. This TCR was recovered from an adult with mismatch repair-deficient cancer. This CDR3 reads CASSEEEETQYF. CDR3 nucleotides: TGTGCCAGCAGCGAAGAGGAAGAGACCCAGTACTTC. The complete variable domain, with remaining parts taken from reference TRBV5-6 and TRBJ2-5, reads DAGVTQSPTHLIKTRGQQVTLRCSPKSGHDTVSWYQQALGQGPQFIFQYYEEEERQRGNFPDRFSGHQFPNYSSELNVNALLLGDSALYLCASSEEEETQYFGPGTRLLVL.